This entry lists 30 T cell receptor beta chains sequenced from one sample in a study of immune cell composition in non-small cell lung cancer. TCRdb's table, derived via immunoSEQ multiplex PCR, lists solely in-frame clones and lacks some. The sample lists roughly 3,100 clones, about 83% occurring once. The material sequenced was lung tumor tissue. Receptor source: a human donor with non-small cell lung cancer.

The rearrangement links TRBV7-2 to TRBJ1-2; 10 bases line up with TRBD1. Germline values: CDR1 SGHTA, CDR2 FQGNSA. Trimming cost V 5 bases and J 8 bases; bases outside gene matches: 8. The CDR3 spans 14 residues. The CDR3 DNA reads as TGTGCCAGCAGCCCAGAGGGGACAGGGGACGGCTACACCTTC. This codes for CASSPEGTGDGYTF. The variable domain in full, with the rest retrieved from reference TRBV7-2 and TRBJ1-2, is GAGVSQSPSNKVTEKGKDVELRCDPISGHTALYWYRQSLGQGLEFLIYFQGNSAPDKSGLPSDRFSAERTGGSVSTLTIQRTQQEDSAVYLCASSPEGTGDGYTFGSGTRLTVV.

V and J are TRBV20-1 and TRBJ2-5; 7 bases agree with TRBD1. With 5 bases clipped from V and 5 bases from J, the junction kept 2 bases outside the gene matches. The CDR3 has 11 amino acids. Germline loops: CDR1 DFQATT, CDR2 SNEGSKA (reference sequence). CDR3 nucleotide sequence: TGCAGTGCTCTGACAGGGGAGACCCAGTACTTC. Encoded protein: CSALTGETQYF.

As DNA, the CDR3 is TGTGCCAGCAGTTTAATGTCAGTTGCAAACTACACCTTC. Protein sequence: CASSLMSVANYTF. V and J are TRBV27 and TRBJ1-2; D gene ambiguous. Trimming took off 2 bases at V and 10 bases at J, with 14 bases between the two ends. CDR1 and CDR2 from the germline V gene are MNHEY and SMNVEV (reference sequence). The length of the CDR3 is 13 residues.

V and J are TRBV4-2 and TRBJ1-1; D not certain. The CDR3 is 14 amino acids. V shed 3 bases and J shed 1 base, with 9 bases lying between them. CDR1 is LGHNA, CDR2 YNFKEQ, per germline. CDR3 sequence reads: CASSHASGNTEAFF. As DNA, the CDR3 is TGTGCCAGCAGCCACGCCTCCGGGAACACTGAAGCTTTCTTT.

The V and J genes are TRBV7-9 and TRBJ2-7, with 12 bases aligning to TRBD2. This CDR3 comprises 14 residues. Germline V gene lookup returns CDR1 SEHNR and CDR2 FQNEAQ (reference sequence). Unmatched junction bases numbered 6, after V lost 7 bases and J lost 5 bases. CDR3: CASNLAGGPNEQYV. Written as DNA, the CDR3 is TGTGCCAGCAACCTAGCGGGAGGGCCCAACGAGCAGTACGTC.

The chain has TRBV29-1 and TRBJ2-3; TRBD1 matches 7 bases. The V gene end was trimmed by 4 bases and the J gene end by 2 bases; junction bases not matched to a gene: 9. The CDR3 totals 15 residues. In germline, CDR1 is SQVTM, CDR2 ANQGSEA. The CDR3 DNA follows: TGCAGCGTTGGGGCCGGGACAGTCTTCACAGATACGCAGTATTTT. Translated: CSVGAGTVFTDTQYF.

This chain links TRBV19 with TRBJ2-1, with a tentative D call TRBD2 (6 bases). The CDR3 sequence is 15 residues long. The germline CDR1 and CDR2 sequences are LNHDA and SQIVND (reference sequence). V was pared by 8 bases and J by 7 bases, with 21 bases between. The CDR3 coding sequence is TGTGCCAGTGGTACTAGCCCAGGGAGGATGAATGAGCAGTTCTTC. This gives the protein CASGTSPGRMNEQFF.

The chain recombines TRBV25-1 with TRBJ2-1; 7 nucleotides agree with TRBD1. This CDR3 spans 17 amino acids. With V trimmed by 4 bases and J by 2 bases, 11 bases remained unmatched. The germline V gene encodes CDR1 MGHDK and CDR2 SYGVNS. CDR3 bases: TGTGCCAGCAGTGGCCCCTGGACAGGTCGGCCCTACAATGAGCAGTTCTTC. It specifies CASSGPWTGRPYNEQFF.

This chain joins TRBV6-5 and TRBJ1-5; the D is unclear. Germline loops: CDR1 MNHEY, CDR2 SVGAGI. This CDR3 has 13 amino acids. Trimming shortened V by 2 bases and J by 5 bases, and 7 bases separated the two germline ends. CDR3 sequence reads: CASSYGRDQPQHF. CDR3 DNA sequence: TGTGCCAGCAGTTACGGTCGGGATCAGCCCCAGCATTTT.

The chain joins TRBV6-5 to TRBJ2-7; the match to TRBD1 covers 8 bases. CDR3 size: 13 residues. V lost 5 bases and J lost 8; bases outside the gene matches: 8. Germline CDR1 reads MNHEY; CDR2 reads SVGAGI. CDR3 in DNA: TGTGCCAGCAGTCCCGGACAGGGAGAAAAGCAGTACGTC. Translating it yields CASSPGQGEKQYV.

V gene TRBV6-1 combines with J gene TRBJ2-5, with 8 bases identical to TRBD2. Trimming at V came to 6 bases and at J to 1 base, leaving 4 bases not matched to a gene. The germline CDR1 and CDR2 sequences are MNHNS and SASEGT. The CDR3 consists of 14 residues. In DNA, the CDR3 is TGTGCCAGCAGCCCGGGACTAGTCCAAGAGACCCAGTACTTC. This translates into CASSPGLVQETQYF.

The chain joins TRBV4-2 to TRBJ1-5, with D maybe TRBD1 (6 bases). Germline CDR1 is LGHNA and CDR2 is YNFKEQ. CDR3 length equals 16 residues. V lost 1 base to trimming and J lost 6 bases, with 16 bases between them. For the CDR3, the DNA is TGTGCCAGCAGCCAAGTGTCAGGGGCGCAAGGTCAGCCCCAGCATTTT. Translation: CASSQVSGAQGQPQHF.

This clone occurred once. This chain connects TRBV6-4 to TRBJ2-1, with TRBD2 identical over 12 bases. The J segment lost 7 bases and the V segment lost 5 bases, leaving 3 bases of the junction unmatched. CDR3 length equals 14 residues. CDR1 and CDR2 from the germline V gene are MRHNA and SNTAGT. DNA for the CDR3: TGTGCCAGCAGTTACACTAGCGGGGGGAATGAGCAGTTCTTC. This codes for CASSYTSGGNEQFF.

V usage is TRBV2 and J usage is TRBJ1-5; D is possibly TRBD1 (6 bases). V shed 4 bases and J shed 9 bases, with 13 bases lying between them. The CDR3 length is 13 residues. CDR1 SNHLY and CDR2 FYNNEI come from the germline V gene. The CDR3 DNA reads as TGTGCCAGCAGTGGGACAGACAGCCGGCCCCAGCATTTT. Protein sequence: CASSGTDSRPQHF.

V and J are TRBV19 and TRBJ1-1; D not resolved. V lost 3 bases and J 4 bases, leaving 12 bases between the germline ends. This CDR3 comprises 14 residues. Germline values: CDR1 LNHDA, CDR2 SQIVND (reference sequence). This CDR3 reads CASSILISATEAFF. The DNA of the CDR3 is TGTGCCAGTAGTATTCTGATCAGCGCCACTGAAGCTTTCTTT.

In its sample, this clone was seen once. The chain carries TRBV18 and TRBJ1-2; D gene unclear. V lost 3 bases to trimming and J lost 3 bases, with 17 bases between them. This CDR3 is 16 amino acids long. Germline V gene sequence: CDR1 KGHSH, CDR2 LQKENI. The CDR3 DNA reads TGTGCCAGCTCACCTACGGGAGGGTCGGCGGACTATGGCTACACCTTC. Protein sequence: CASSPTGGSADYGYTF.

This clone came up a few times. This chain uses TRBV29-1 with TRBJ1-2, with TRBD1 identical over 8 bases. Germline CDR1 reads SQVTM; CDR2 reads ANQGSEA. CDR3 length equals 14 residues. V lost 6 bases, J lost 6 bases, and 12 bases stayed unmatched. This CDR3 is CSVDLQGEEDGYTF. In DNA form, the CDR3 reads TGCAGCGTCGACCTACAGGGGGAGGAAGATGGCTACACCTTC. The variable domain in full, completed from reference TRBV29-1 and TRBJ1-2, reads SAVISQKPSRDICQRGTSLTIQCQVDSQVTMMFWYRQQPGQSLTLIATANQGSEATYESGFVIDKFPISRPNLTFSTLTVSNMSPEDSSIYLCSVDLQGEEDGYTFGSGTRLTVV.

This clone was found once. The V call is TRBV6-6, the J call TRBJ2-5, with TRBD2 identical over 13 bases. The V gene's germline CDR1 is MNHNY and CDR2 SVGAGI (reference sequence). Losses at the gene ends were 8 bases for V and 5 bases for J; bases not matched to a gene: 5. This CDR3 comprises 14 residues. The CDR3 protein is CASRGLAGHETQYF. The CDR3 DNA sequence: TGTGCCAGCCGGGGACTAGCGGGACACGAGACCCAGTACTTC.

V gene TRBV27 combines with J gene TRBJ2-7, with D possibly being TRBD2 (6 bases). Per the germline V gene, CDR1 is MNHEY and CDR2 is SMNVEV (reference sequence). This CDR3 comprises 15 residues. V was shortened by 6 bases and J by 2 bases, with 17 bases between the two germline ends. As DNA, the CDR3 is TGTGCCAGCAGGCATGCGCCCACTAGCCCCTACGAGCAGTACTTC. Translation: CASRHAPTSPYEQYF.

The chain is built from TRBV7-2 and TRBJ1-2; D uncertain. CDR1 and CDR2 (germline): SGHTA, FQGNSA. Trimming cost V 5 bases and J 7 bases, with 14 bases left between them. CDR3 size: 13 residues. In DNA, the CDR3 is TGTGCCAGCAGCGCAGTCCGGGTCCGTGGCTACACCTTC. Amino acid sequence: CASSAVRVRGYTF.

This chain joins TRBV18 and TRBJ2-7; 9 positions match TRBD2. The CDR3 sequence is 15 residues long. Trimming took 5 bases from V and 0 from J; bases not matched to a gene: 5. Germline CDR1 and CDR2: KGHSH and LQKENI. This chain's CDR3 is CASSSPTSGSYEQYF. Here the CDR3 DNA reads TGTGCCAGCTCATCCCCGACTAGCGGCTCCTACGAGCAGTACTTC.

The DNA of the CDR3 is TGTGCCAGCAGCTCCCGGGGACAAAGCTCTGGAAACACCATATATTTT. Translating gives CASSSRGQSSGNTIYF. V gene TRBV11-3 combines with J gene TRBJ1-3; TRBD1 might be the D (6 bases). Trimming took 4 bases from V and 0 from J, leaving 13 bases between them. This CDR3 is built from 16 residues. CDR1 SGHNT and CDR2 YENEEA come from the germline V gene.

This sequence joins TRBV7-2 and TRBJ2-7, with D perhaps matching TRBD1 (5 bases). The CDR3 contains 15 residues. Trimming left V 5 bases short and J 0 bases short, with 14 bases between. From germline, CDR1 is SGHTA and CDR2 FQGNSA. The CDR3 DNA reads TGTGCCAGCAGCCCATCTCAGGGTTTCTCCTACGAGCAGTACTTC. Translation: CASSPSQGFSYEQYF.

Here the CDR3 reads CASSEPGQGLFYTF. As DNA, the CDR3 is TGTGCCAGCAGTGAACCGGGACAGGGTTTGTTCTACACCTTC. V is TRBV25-1 and J is TRBJ1-2; 9 positions agree with TRBD1. The CDR3 runs to 14 residues. Germline CDR1 reads MGHDK; CDR2 reads SYGVNS. V trimming: 2 bases; J trimming: 10 bases; junction bases outside the gene matches: 8.

This clone is judged large. This rearrangement joins TRBV6-6 to TRBJ2-1; D is uncertain. V lost 2 bases to trimming and J lost 7 bases, with 9 bases between them. CDR3 length: 13 amino acids. In germline, CDR1 is MNHNY, CDR2 SVGAGI (reference sequence). The chain's CDR3 is CASSYLGQNEQFF. In DNA form, the CDR3 reads TGTGCCAGCAGTTACCTAGGTCAGAATGAGCAGTTCTTC.

The CDR3 reads CASSKTGGGLAKNIQYF. The CDR3 bases are TGTGCCAGCAGCAAAACGGGAGGGGGGTTGGCCAAAAACATTCAGTACTTC. The gene calls are TRBV7-2 and TRBJ2-4; 8 bases fit TRBD2. V was pared by 5 bases and J by 1 base, with 10 bases of the junction left unmatched. The CDR3 sequence is 17 residues long. Germline values: CDR1 SGHTA, CDR2 FQGNSA. Looking up the rest from reference TRBV7-2 and TRBJ2-4 gives the full variable domain: GAGVSQSPSNKVTEKGKDVELRCDPISGHTALYWYRQSLGQGLEFLIYFQGNSAPDKSGLPSDRFSAERTGGSVSTLTIQRTQQEDSAVYLCASSKTGGGLAKNIQYFGAGTRLSVL.

V is TRBV7-2 and J is TRBJ1-4, with a tentative D call TRBD1 (5 bases). Trimming shortened V by 6 bases and J by 3 bases, and 14 bases separated the two germline ends. The germline gives CDR1 SGHTA, CDR2 FQGNSA. The CDR3 consists of 15 residues. The CDR3 sequence is CASRPKTGANEKLFF. DNA of the CDR3: TGTGCCAGCAGGCCAAAAACGGGGGCTAATGAAAAACTGTTTTTT.

The chain uses TRBV2 and TRBJ1-5, with 9 bases matching TRBD1. The CDR3 runs to 17 residues. V lost 8 bases, J lost 3 bases, and 14 bases stayed unmatched. Germline-derived CDR1 and CDR2 are SNHLY and FYNNEI. This CDR3 is CASQPGTGLRDNQPQHF. CDR3 bases: TGTGCCAGCCAGCCCGGGACAGGGCTTCGTGACAATCAGCCCCAGCATTTT.

The chain links TRBV25-1 to TRBJ1-1; D unresolved. V was shortened by 1 base and J by 0 bases, with 3 bases between the two germline ends. From germline, CDR1 is MGHDK and CDR2 SYGVNS. The CDR3 totals 13 residues. The CDR3 region is CASSEFVNTEAFF. The CDR3 DNA reads TGTGCCAGCAGTGAATTCGTGAACACTGAAGCTTTCTTT.

This chain uses TRBV27 with TRBJ1-2, with 8 bases aligning to TRBD1. This CDR3 comprises 15 residues. CDR1 MNHEY and CDR2 SMNVEV come from the germline V gene (reference sequence). With 4 bases clipped from V and 9 bases from J, the junction kept 13 bases outside the gene matches. This CDR3 is CASSSNFIQGASYTF. In DNA form, the CDR3 reads TGTGCCAGCAGTTCTAACTTCATCCAGGGGGCAAGCTACACCTTC.